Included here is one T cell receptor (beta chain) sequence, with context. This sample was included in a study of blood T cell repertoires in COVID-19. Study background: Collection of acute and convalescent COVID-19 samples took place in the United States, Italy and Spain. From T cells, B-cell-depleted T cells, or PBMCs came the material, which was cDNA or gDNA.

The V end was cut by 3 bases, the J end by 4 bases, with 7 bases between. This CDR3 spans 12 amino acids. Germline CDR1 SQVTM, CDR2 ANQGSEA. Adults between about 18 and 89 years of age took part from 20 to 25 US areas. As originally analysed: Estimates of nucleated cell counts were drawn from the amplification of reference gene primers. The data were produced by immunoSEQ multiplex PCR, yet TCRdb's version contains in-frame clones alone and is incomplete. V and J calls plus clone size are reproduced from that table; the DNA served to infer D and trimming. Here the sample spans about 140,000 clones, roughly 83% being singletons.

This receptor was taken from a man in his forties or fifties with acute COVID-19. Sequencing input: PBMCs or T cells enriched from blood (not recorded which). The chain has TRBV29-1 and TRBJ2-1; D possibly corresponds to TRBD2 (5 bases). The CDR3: CSVEGEYNEQFF. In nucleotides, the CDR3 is TGCAGCGTTGAGGGAGAGTACAATGAGCAGTTCTTC.